This TCR beta chain was identified in a study of human T cells and chemical hapten exposure. The time point was: patch test 1, 2 weeks after DPC sensitization. Documented treatment: therapeutic diphenylcyclopropenone sensitization with weekly scalp DPC. TCRdb used MiXCR to reprocess the RACE reads, holding one entry per CDR3 protein. The sample consists of tens of thousands of distinct CDR3 sequences, under 9% of them appearing once. The germline V gene encodes CDR1 MNHEY and CDR2 SMNVEV (reference sequence). The CDR3 is 16 amino acids. With 0 bases removed from V and 7 bases from J, the gap between germline ends came to 13 bases. This clonotype was detected a few times.

The sample was whole blood, taken in connection with sensitization to the hapten diphenylcyclopropenone (DPC). The TCR comes from a woman in her 30s with alopecia areata. Some clones in this sample may be carry-over from other donors' samples. V usage is TRBV27 and J usage is TRBJ1-6; no clear D gene. The CDR3 DNA reads as TGTGCCAGCAGTTTATCGAACGGTTTCGACAATTCACCCCTCCACTTT. This encodes CASSLSNGFDNSPLHF.